The clone carrying this T cell receptor (beta chain) has more than one count but fewer than ten. Antigen: not known. The entry originates in a study of T cells after yellow fever vaccination. Study in general: Researchers used SMART-Seq v4 Ultra Low Input to prepare fractions that had low cell numbers. Study results and limitations: Weaker, the secondary response had a peak occurring faster, on day 5 versus 15.

Germline CDR1 reads DFQATT; CDR2 reads SNEGSKA (reference sequence). V was trimmed by 0 bases and J by 0 bases, leaving 17 bases between them. The CDR3 has 17 amino acids. TCRdb analysed the 5' RACE reads with MiXCR anew, one entry per CDR3 protein. The repertoire holds roughly 99,000 distinct CDR3 sequences, with less than 6% as singletons. The chain has TRBV20-1 and TRBJ1-2, with no clear D. Sample: CD8+ T cells sorted from PBMCs, taken 10 days after the yellow fever booster vaccination. This receptor was identified in a man aged 18 to 30 who received the YFV17D yellow fever vaccine. CDR3 bases: TGCAGTGCTAGAGATCTGGCCGAAGGGCGGGCTAACTATGGCTACACCTTC. Residues: CSARDLAEGRANYGYTF.